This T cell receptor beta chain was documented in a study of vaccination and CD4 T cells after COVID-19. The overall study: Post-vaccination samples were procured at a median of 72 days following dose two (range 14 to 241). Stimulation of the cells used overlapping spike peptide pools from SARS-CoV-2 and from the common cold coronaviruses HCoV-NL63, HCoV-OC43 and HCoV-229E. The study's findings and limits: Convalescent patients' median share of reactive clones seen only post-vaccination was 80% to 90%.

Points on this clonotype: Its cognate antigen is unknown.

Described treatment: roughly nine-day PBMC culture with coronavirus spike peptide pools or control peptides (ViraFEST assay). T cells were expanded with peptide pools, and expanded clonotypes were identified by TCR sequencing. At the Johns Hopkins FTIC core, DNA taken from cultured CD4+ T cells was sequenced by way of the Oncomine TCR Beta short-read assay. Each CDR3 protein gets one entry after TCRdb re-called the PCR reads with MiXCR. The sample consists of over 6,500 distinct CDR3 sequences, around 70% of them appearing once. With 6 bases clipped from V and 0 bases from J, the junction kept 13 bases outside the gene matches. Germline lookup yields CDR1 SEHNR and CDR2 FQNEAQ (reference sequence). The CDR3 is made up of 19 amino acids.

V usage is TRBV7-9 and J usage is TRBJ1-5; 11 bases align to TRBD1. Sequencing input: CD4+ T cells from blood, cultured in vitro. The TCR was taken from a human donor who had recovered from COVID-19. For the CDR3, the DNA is TGTGCCAGCAGTTTCACCGGGACAGGGGGGATCCCTAGCAATCAGCCCCAGCATTTT. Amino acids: CASSFTGTGGIPSNQPQHF.